These 13 T cell receptor beta chains share one sample of origin, sequenced in a study of identical twins. TCRdb called the 5' RACE reads again in MiXCR, with one record for every CDR3 protein. Found here are about 340,000 distinct CDR3 sequences, roughly an eighth of them singletons; the top ten hold roughly 7%. The sample was also linked to a second study, of yellow fever vaccine responses in identical twins.

Material: CD8+ T cells sorted from blood. These receptors were taken from a young woman in good health.

The chain joins TRBV14 to TRBJ2-3; D gene uncertain. This CDR3 contains 14 residues. The V gene's germline CDR1 is SGHDN and CDR2 FVKESK. V was pared by 0 bases and J by 0 bases, with 4 bases between. CDR3 region: CASSQDLSTDTQYF. The CDR3 region has the DNA TGTGCCAGCAGCCAAGATCTTAGCACAGATACGCAGTATTTT.

This clonotype was found a few times. The V call is TRBV5-4, the J call TRBJ1-1; no clear D. The CDR3 has 13 amino acids. Trimming left V 4 bases short and J 4 bases short, with 11 bases between. Per germline, CDR1 SGHNT and CDR2 YYREEE (reference sequence). In DNA form, the CDR3 reads TGTGCCAGCAGCCCCGACCGGACCACTGAAGCTTTCTTT. Translation gives CASSPDRTTEAFF.

The table lists this clonotype with a few counts. This chain uses TRBV12-3 or TRBV12-4 with TRBJ2-5; TRBD1 might be the D (5 bases). Trimming took off 3 bases at V and 1 base at J, with 9 bases between the two ends. The CDR3 runs to 14 residues. CDR3 bases: TGTGCCAGCAGTTTGCAGGGCGGCCAAGAGACCCAGTACTTC. Translated, it gives CASSLQGGQETQYF.

This clonotype appeared a few times. The gene calls are TRBV2 and TRBJ2-5; the D is unclear. Trimming shortened V by 2 bases and J by 1 base, and 5 bases separated the two germline ends. Germline assignment: CDR1 SNHLY and CDR2 FYNNEI. This CDR3 is built from 13 residues. CDR3 region: CASSEWGQETQYF. CDR3 nucleotides: TGTGCCAGCAGTGAATGGGGCCAAGAGACCCAGTACTTC.

This chain links TRBV3-1 with TRBJ2-5; perhaps TRBD1 as D (5 bases). The CDR3 contains 15 residues. The V end was cut by 5 bases, the J end by 0 bases, with 13 bases between. CDR1 LGHDT and CDR2 YNNKEL come from the germline V gene (reference sequence). The CDR3 reads CASSFWQDNQETQYF. The DNA for the CDR3 is TGTGCCAGCAGCTTCTGGCAGGACAACCAAGAGACCCAGTACTTC.

The gene calls are TRBV4-1 and TRBJ1-5; 10 nucleotides align to TRBD1. The trim removed 1 base at V and 7 bases at J, leaving 13 bases unmatched. From germline, CDR1 is MGHRA and CDR2 YSYEKL. CDR3 length: 18 amino acids. The chain's CDR3 is CASSQGFHGTGVRQPQHF. CDR3 nucleotides: TGCGCCAGCAGCCAAGGCTTTCACGGGACAGGGGTAAGGCAGCCCCAGCATTTT.

V and J are TRBV11-2 and TRBJ2-1; TRBD1 might be the D (6 bases). The V end lost 2 bases, the J end lost 5 bases, and 16 bases lay between the germline ends. Germline CDR1 SGHAT, CDR2 FQNNGV. This CDR3 is built from 16 residues. This chain's CDR3 is CASSLIGTTNDNEQFF. The CDR3 nucleotides read TGTGCCAGCAGCTTAATAGGGACAACCAACGACAATGAGCAGTTCTTC.

The V gene is TRBV14, the J gene TRBJ1-3; D unresolved. Germline V gives CDR1 SGHDN, CDR2 FVKESK. This CDR3 is built from 15 residues. Trimming cost V 4 bases and J 0 bases, with 10 bases left between them. In DNA, the CDR3 is TGTGCCAGCAGCCTTACGGAGTTCTCTGGAAACACCATATATTTT. This codes for CASSLTEFSGNTIYF. Together with reference TRBV14 and TRBJ1-3, the CDR3 gives the full variable domain: EAGVTQFPSHSVIEKGQTVTLRCDPISGHDNLYWYRRVMGKEIKFLLHFVKESKQDESGMPNNRFLAERTGGTYSTLKVQPAELEDSGVYFCASSLTEFSGNTIYFGEGSWLTVV.

This clonotype has a handful of counts. This CDR3 is CASSALSPTAYNEQFF. CDR3 in DNA: TGTGCCAGCAGCGCCCTGTCCCCTACAGCTTACAATGAGCAGTTCTTC. The chain employs TRBV7-9 and TRBJ2-1; D is undetermined. The germline V gene has CDR1 SEHNR and CDR2 FQNEAQ (reference sequence). The V and J ends lost 5 bases and 4 bases respectively, with 18 bases between them. This CDR3 has 16 residues. The full variable domain, with the rest looked up from reference TRBV7-9 and TRBJ2-1, is DTGVSQNPRHKITKRGQNVTFRCDPISEHNRLYWYRQTLGQGPEFLTYFQNEAQLEKSRLLSDRFSAERPKGSFSTLEIQRTEQGDSAMYLCASSALSPTAYNEQFFGPGTRLTVL.

This chain connects TRBV2 to TRBJ2-1; TRBD2 might be the D (5 bases). There are 15 residues in the CDR3. V was pared by 6 bases and J by 0 bases, with 12 bases between. CDR1 and CDR2 from the germline V gene are SNHLY and FYNNEI. The CDR3 region is CASREDQRSYNEQFF. For the CDR3, the DNA is TGTGCCAGCAGGGAGGACCAACGCTCCTACAATGAGCAGTTCTTC.

The CDR3 loop reads CASSTTSGRNTGELFF. CDR3 coding DNA: TGTGCCAGCAGCACCACTAGCGGGCGAAACACCGGGGAGCTGTTTTTT. This rearrangement joins TRBV7-9 to TRBJ2-2; 9 nucleotides line up with TRBD2. Germline V lookup: CDR1 SEHNR, CDR2 FQNEAQ (reference sequence). This CDR3 spans 16 amino acids. The ends lost 5 bases at V and 2 bases at J; junction bases unmatched: 6.

This clonotype has just a few counts. The chain combines TRBV27 with TRBJ2-2, with 8 bases fitting TRBD1. CDR3 length equals 15 residues. CDR1 MNHEY and CDR2 SMNVEV come from the germline V gene (reference sequence). V lost 6 bases to trimming and J lost 4 bases; unmatched junction nucleotides: 7. The CDR3 reads CASSLDRGFTGELFF. The DNA of the CDR3 is TGTGCCAGCAGCCTCGACAGGGGTTTCACCGGGGAGCTGTTTTTT.

The genes are TRBV6-1 and TRBJ1-1, with D tentatively TRBD1 (6 bases). Trimming took 6 bases from V and 10 from J, leaving 18 bases between them. This CDR3 has 13 residues. Per germline, CDR1 MNHNS and CDR2 SASEGT. CDR3 region: CASRIRGGLGAFF. Written as DNA, the CDR3 is TGTGCCAGCAGAATCAGGGGCGGCCTTGGAGCTTTCTTT.